The rows below give T cell receptor beta chains drawn from one sample of a study of CD8 T cells in Susac syndrome. MiXCR was run by TCRdb on the immunoSEQ multiplex PCR reads, yielding one entry per CDR3 protein. This table holds roughly 140,000 distinct CDR3 sequences, 94% found once. Source material: CD8+ T cells from PBMCs. These receptors were collected from a human donor in good health. The CDR3 runs from the conserved cysteine through the conserved F or W. The D gene is left open where the match is weak. Where a row states a size, it is once, few, many or the class of an expanded clone; other rows omit it.

12	NA	TRBV7-9	NA	TRBJ2-1	CASSLAGREEFF	TGTGCCAGCAGCTTAGCGGGCAGGGAGGAGTTCTTC
13	NA	TRBV21-1	NA	TRBJ1-2	CASSRQGDRGYTF	TGTGCCAGCAGCAGACAGGGGGATCGGGGCTACACCTTC
13	NA	TRBV6-5	NA	TRBJ1-1	CASSSMGHPEAFF	TGTGCCAGCAGTAGCATGGGACACCCTGAAGCTTTCTTT
14	NA	TRBV29-1	NA	TRBJ2-3	CSAPSEGRTDTQYF	TGCAGCGCTCCATCGGAGGGGCGCACAGATACGCAGTATTTT
14	NA	TRBV15	NA	TRBJ2-2	CATSTGANTGELFF	TGTGCCACCAGCACAGGAGCGAACACCGGGGAGCTGTTTTTT
15	NA	TRBV10-3	NA	TRBJ2-7	CAISDPRGSAYEQYF	TGTGCCATCAGTGACCCGAGGGGTTCGGCCTACGAGCAGTACTTC
13	NA	TRBV30	NA	TRBJ1-1	CAWSGTTNTEAFF	TGTGCCTGGAGCGGTACCACGAACACTGAAGCTTTCTTT
13	NA	TRBV29-1	TRBD1	TRBJ2-7	CSVVPQGSYEQYF	TGCAGCGTTGTTCCACAGGGGTCCTACGAGCAGTACTTC
14	NA	TRBV20-1	TRBD1	TRBJ2-7	CSAEGALSLGEQYF	TGCAGTGCTGAGGGGGCCCTCTCCCTTGGGGAGCAGTACTTC
14	NA	TRBV27	TRBD2	TRBJ2-7	CASSLSSGRHEQYF	TGTGCCAGCAGTTTGTCCAGCGGGAGACACGAGCAGTACTTC
14	NA	TRBV19	NA	TRBJ1-1	CASSIGSGYTEAFF	TGTGCCAGTAGTATAGGATCAGGTTACACTGAAGCTTTCTTT
14	once	TRBV3-1	NA	TRBJ2-2	CASSPRTTTGELFF	TGTGCCAGCAGCCCCCGGACTACCACCGGGGAGCTGTTTTTT